The entry below gives a single T cell receptor (beta chain) sequence along with its context. The source of the sample is a study of glioma-infiltrating T cells after dendritic cell vaccination. Time point defined: after dendritic cell vaccination, including at tumor progression/relapse. Assay: immunoSEQ multiplex PCR; the TCRdb copy retains only in-frame clones and omits some. The table shows tens of thousands of clones, with less than 90% occurring only once. The CDR3 is 16 residues long. The J segment lost 3 bases and the V segment lost 4 bases, leaving 11 bases of the junction unmatched. Germline CDR1 and CDR2: SGHDT and YYEEEE.

The chain links TRBV5-6 to TRBJ2-7; 9 bases fit TRBD1. Material: blood, obtained after dendritic cell vaccination. The TCR originated in a human donor with glioblastoma. The CDR3 loop reads CASSDYLSGQGYEQYF. The CDR3 region has the DNA TGTGCCAGCAGCGATTACCTTTCGGGACAGGGCTACGAGCAGTACTTC.